Listed below are T cell receptor beta chains from one sample, sequenced in a study of T-cell memory formation after mild COVID-19. One entry per CDR3 protein, called by TCRdb with MiXCR from the 5' RACE reads. The data contain roughly 170,000 distinct CDR3 sequences, around 20% of them singletons. Sequences were obtained from PBMCs or a T cell subset sorted from them (not recorded which). Every receptor here comes from a man between 18 and 29 years old who had mild COVID-19 (a few samples of this study predate the infection). Cell type and time point are not known. CDR3s include the opening cysteine and the closing phenylalanine or tryptophan.

J | V | CDR3
TRBJ1-2 | TRBV30 | CAWSVEANYGYTF
TRBJ1-2 | TRBV5-6 | CASSLYGANYGYTF
TRBJ1-1 | TRBV5-1 | CASSFGKNTEAFF
TRBJ1-5 | TRBV4-3 | CASSLGGDSNQPQHF
TRBJ1-4 | TRBV4-1 | CASSQDSRRSLFF
TRBJ1-3 | TRBV5-1 | CASSPGPESSGNTIYF
TRBJ2-3 | TRBV5-1 | CASSLTAGGRPDTQYF
TRBJ2-2 | TRBV5-1 | CASSREERGTGELFF
TRBJ2-1 | TRBV20-1 | CSAPGTHNEQFF
TRBJ2-2 | TRBV6-2/TRBV6-3 | CASSNPPGTGELFF
TRBJ1-4 | TRBV5-1 | CASSLVDSYNEKLFF
TRBJ2-7 | TRBV5-1 | CASSLYSTGLGYEQYF
TRBJ1-2 | TRBV5-8 | CASSTLGRDYGYTF
TRBJ2-1 | TRBV7-3 | CASSLSAGGAYNEQFF
TRBJ1-1 | TRBV27 | CASSPWTVDVEAFF
TRBJ1-3 | TRBV5-1 | CASSLVGYGNTIYF
TRBJ1-1 | TRBV6-6 | CASSPQQGPEAFF
TRBJ1-2 | TRBV5-5 | CASSFDRGQEGYTF
TRBJ1-1 | TRBV7-9 | CASSIETGNTEAFF
TRBJ2-5 | TRBV5-1 | CASSAQGETQYF
TRBJ1-1 | TRBV4-1 | CASSQDPGGANTEAFF
TRBJ2-5 | TRBV5-1 | CASNLGEGQETQYF
TRBJ2-5 | TRBV20-1 | CSAEEVRDGHWETQYF
TRBJ2-5 | TRBV5-1 | CASSLGEGRSQETQYF
TRBJ2-5 | TRBV7-3 | CARARPPEETQYF